This T cell receptor beta chain comes out of a study of Ad26.COV2.S vaccination and SARS-CoV-2 variants. The overall study: Donor was in the COV1001 Ad26.COV2.S trial arm. Regarding the study as a whole: Among vaccine recipients, spike-specific TCR breadth exceeded that of placebo recipients. Similar non-spike TCR breadth was seen in vaccine and placebo recipients.

Repertoires were generated with immunoSEQ multiplex PCR, while TCRdb's copy carries only in-frame clones and drops some. The data contain 350,000 to 450,000 clones, roughly 90% of them singletons. On this clone: Its antigen is unknown.

Specified treatment: some 20 received Ad26.COV2.S at low or high dose, single or two shots; five or six received placebo; per-sample allocation not given. Samples came from day 63 after the first vaccine or placebo injection. Trimming pared 7 bases from V and 1 base from J, leaving 7 bases between. The CDR3 extends over 11 amino acids. The V gene's germline CDR1 is SQVTM and CDR2 ANQGSEA. The clonotype originates from a person aged 18-65 years who received the Ad26.COV2.S COVID-19 vaccine or a placebo. V gene TRBV29-1 combines with J gene TRBJ1-1; D is ambiguous. The sample in question was peripheral blood, obtained in a trial of Ad26.COV2.S vaccine versus placebo. This chain's CDR3 is CSGWENTEAFF. Written as DNA, the CDR3 is TGCAGCGGGTGGGAGAACACTGAAGCTTTCTTT.